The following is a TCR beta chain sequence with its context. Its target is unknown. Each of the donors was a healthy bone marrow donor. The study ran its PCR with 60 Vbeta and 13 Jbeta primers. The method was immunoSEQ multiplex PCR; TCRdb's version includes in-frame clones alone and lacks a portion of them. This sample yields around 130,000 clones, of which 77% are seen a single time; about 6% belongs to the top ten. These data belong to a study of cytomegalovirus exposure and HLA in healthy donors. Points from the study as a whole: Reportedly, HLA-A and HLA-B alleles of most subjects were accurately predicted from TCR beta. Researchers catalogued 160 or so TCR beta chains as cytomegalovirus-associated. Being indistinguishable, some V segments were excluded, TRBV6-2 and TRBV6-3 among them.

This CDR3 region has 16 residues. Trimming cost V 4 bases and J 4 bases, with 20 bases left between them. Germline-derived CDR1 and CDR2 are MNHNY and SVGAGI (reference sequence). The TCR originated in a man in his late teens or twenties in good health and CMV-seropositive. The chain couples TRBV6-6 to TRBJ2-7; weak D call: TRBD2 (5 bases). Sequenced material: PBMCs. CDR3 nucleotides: TGTGCCAGCAGTTTCCCGGACTCCAGAGGCGGGTACGAGCAGTACTTC. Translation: CASSFPDSRGGYEQYF.